The 22 T cell receptor beta chains in this list originate from one sample, sequenced in a study of OX40 agonist ivuxolimab in advanced cancers. Measured with immunoSEQ multiplex PCR; TCRdb has only the in-frame clones, and not every one. The sample holds nearly 80,000 clones, 84% seen once. The source material was CD4+ or CD8+ T cells sorted from blood, sampled in a trial of the OX40 agonist ivuxolimab. These receptors were collected from an adult with an advanced solid tumor such as melanoma, head and neck, liver or kidney cancer.

The chain has TRBV2 and TRBJ1-5; tentatively, D is TRBD1 (5 bases). V gave up 4 bases and J gave up 9 bases, with 13 bases separating them. Looked up from germline, CDR1 is SNHLY and CDR2 is FYNNEI. This CDR3 region has 13 residues. The CDR3 loop reads CASSVDFQGPQHF. The CDR3 DNA reads as TGTGCCAGCAGTGTGGATTTCCAGGGGCCCCAGCATTTT.

This chain joins TRBV7-9 and TRBJ1-1, with no clear D. V lost 4 bases and J 1 base, leaving 16 bases between the germline ends. The CDR3 consists of 16 residues. The germline CDR1 and CDR2 sequences are SEHNR and FQNEAQ (reference sequence). The chain's CDR3 is CASSSGSAGGNTEAFF. Here the CDR3 DNA reads TGTGCCAGCAGCTCTGGCTCGGCAGGAGGGAACACTGAAGCTTTCTTT.

This clone was recorded a few times. The chain recombines TRBV28 with TRBJ1-3, with D unresolved. V lost 8 bases, J lost 0 bases, and 8 bases lay in between. There are 13 residues in the CDR3. Germline values: CDR1 MDHEN, CDR2 SYDVKM. The CDR3 region is CASERTSGNTIYF. The CDR3 nucleotides read TGTGCCAGCGAACGGACCTCTGGAAACACCATATATTTT.

V usage is TRBV21-1 and J usage is TRBJ1-3. TRBV21-1 is a recognized pseudogene. The CDR3 loop spans 16 amino acids. As DNA, the CDR3 is TGTGCCAGCAGCTCGACAGGTGGCGGGGATGGAAACACCATATATTTT. This translates into CASSSTGGGDGNTIYF.

The CDR3 nucleotides read TGCAGCGTTGGGGGGACTAGCGGGAGGTCTTCAGATACGCAGTATTTT. Amino acid sequence: CSVGGTSGRSSDTQYF. This rearrangement joins TRBV29-1 to TRBJ2-3, with TRBD2 identical over 15 bases. The J segment lost 4 bases and the V segment lost 4 bases, leaving 6 bases of the junction unmatched. Per the germline V gene, CDR1 is SQVTM and CDR2 is ANQGSEA. The CDR3 runs 16 residues.

By proportion, this clone is medium-sized. The chain couples TRBV5-4 to TRBJ1-4, with TRBD1 matching 9 bases. The CDR3 is 14 residues long. In germline, CDR1 is SGHNT, CDR2 YYREEE (reference sequence). With V trimmed by 5 bases and J by 4 bases, 3 bases remained unmatched. This chain's CDR3 is CASREGQGNEKLFF. The CDR3 coding sequence is TGTGCCAGCAGAGAGGGACAGGGTAATGAAAAACTGTTTTTT.

This chain joins TRBV6-5 and TRBJ1-4; TRBD1 is a possible D gene (6 bases). From germline, CDR1 is MNHEY and CDR2 SVGAGI. The CDR3 spans 14 residues. Trimming pared 6 bases from V and 5 bases from J, leaving 13 bases between. CDR3 amino acids: CASRRSQGNEKLFF. CDR3 coding DNA: TGTGCCAGCAGGCGTAGTCAGGGGAATGAAAAACTGTTTTTT.

The chain joins TRBV28 to TRBJ2-5; weak D call: TRBD2 (6 bases). V lost 1 base and J 1 base, leaving 13 bases between the germline ends. There are 16 residues in the CDR3. Germline values: CDR1 MDHEN, CDR2 SYDVKM. Written as DNA, the CDR3 is TGTGCCAGCAGTTTATCGGCGGGACTGGCCCAAGAGACCCAGTACTTC. This codes for CASSLSAGLAQETQYF.

The chain carries TRBV15 and TRBJ2-7; D is uncertain. The CDR3 is 12 amino acids. Germline V gives CDR1 LNHNV, CDR2 YYDKDF (reference sequence). V lost 8 bases, J lost 2 bases, and 10 bases lay in between. This CDR3 is CATGDNTYEQYF. The CDR3 nucleotides read TGTGCCACCGGTGACAATACCTACGAGCAGTACTTC.

This sequence joins TRBV7-2 and TRBJ1-4; D is undetermined. There are 16 residues in the CDR3. Trimming took 1 base from V and 4 from J, leaving 13 bases between them. Germline V gene data show CDR1 as SGHTA and CDR2 as FQGNSA. The DNA for the CDR3 is TGTGCCAGCAGCTTAGACCCACCGGCGATTAATGAAAAACTGTTTTTT. As protein: CASSLDPPAINEKLFF.

Concerning this clone itself: One end of the junction varies from germline; a read error may be responsible. This chain uses TRBV18 with TRBJ2-2, with D unclear. Germline assignment: CDR1 KGHSH and CDR2 LQKENI. This CDR3 comprises 14 residues. CDR3 amino acids: CANSPSANTGELFF. The CDR3 coding sequence is TGTGCCAACTCACCGTCAGCGAACACCGGGGAGCTGTTTTTT.

V gene TRBV11-2 combines with J gene TRBJ2-2, with TRBD2 matching 7 bases. V shed 4 bases, J shed 3 bases, and the junction held 5 bases outside the gene matches. The CDR3 sequence is 15 residues long. Germline CDR1 is SGHAT and CDR2 is FQNNGV. CDR3 residues: CASSYTRGDTGELFF. The DNA of the CDR3 is TGTGCCAGCAGCTATACTCGGGGGGACACCGGGGAGCTGTTTTTT.

This clone came up a few times. The rearrangement links TRBV7-9 to TRBJ1-1; D is undetermined. CDR3 length equals 14 residues. CDR1 is SEHNR and CDR2 is FQNEAQ in the germline V gene (reference sequence). V gave up 0 bases and J gave up 6 bases, with 11 bases separating them. The CDR3 coding sequence is TGTGCCAGCAGCTTAGCAGGTTCCAGCGCTGAAGCTTTCTTT. Amino acid sequence: CASSLAGSSAEAFF.

The genes are TRBV5-1 and TRBJ1-2; 7 nucleotides align to TRBD1. J was trimmed by 6 bases and V by 0 bases; bases with no gene match: 8. Germline V gene lookup returns CDR1 SGHRS and CDR2 YFSETQ. The CDR3 is 15 amino acids. The CDR3 DNA follows: TGCGCCAGCAGCTTGGGGCAGGGGGTAGTAGATGGCTACACCTTC. It yields the protein CASSLGQGVVDGYTF. The variable domain in full, completed from reference TRBV5-1 and TRBJ1-2, reads KAGVTQTPRYLIKTRGQQVTLSCSPISGHRSVSWYQQTPGQGLQFLFEYFSETQRNKGNFPGRFSGRQFSNSRSEMNVSTLELGDSALYLCASSLGQGVVDGYTFGSGTRLTVV.

In its sample, this clone was seen once. This chain connects TRBV7-8 to TRBJ1-2; D unresolved. The CDR3 is 14 amino acids. Germline CDR1 is SGHVS and CDR2 is FQNEAQ. V was pared by 2 bases and J by 7 bases, with 14 bases between. In DNA, the CDR3 is TGTGCCAGCAGCTTACGGGGTGGGCTTGGTGGCTACACCTTC. It codes for CASSLRGGLGGYTF.

The CDR3 here is CASSLVGFATNEKLFF. The CDR3 nucleotides read TGTGCCAGCAGCTTAGTGGGGTTTGCAACTAATGAAAAACTGTTTTTT. This chain links TRBV7-8 with TRBJ1-4; no clear D. Trimming cost V 1 base and J 0 bases, with 9 bases left between them. This CDR3 has 16 residues. Germline V gene sequence: CDR1 SGHVS, CDR2 FQNEAQ.

This chain joins TRBV19 and TRBJ2-2; tentative D call: TRBD1 (6 bases). This CDR3 has 14 residues. The germline gives CDR1 LNHDA, CDR2 SQIVND (reference sequence). Between the trimmed V and J ends, which lost 5 bases and 3 bases, there was a span of 10 bases. This CDR3 is CASSPGQYTGELFF. The CDR3 coding sequence is TGTGCCAGTAGTCCCGGACAGTACACCGGGGAGCTGTTTTTT.

This chain uses TRBV5-1 with TRBJ1-1; D not certain. V lost 0 bases, J lost 1 base, and 7 bases lay in between. The CDR3 loop spans 14 amino acids. The germline V gene encodes CDR1 SGHRS and CDR2 YFSETQ. The CDR3 loop is CASSLGQTNTEAFF. As DNA, the CDR3 is TGCGCCAGCAGCTTGGGGCAGACGAACACTGAAGCTTTCTTT. The full variable domain, completed using reference TRBV5-1 and TRBJ1-1, is KAGVTQTPRYLIKTRGQQVTLSCSPISGHRSVSWYQQTPGQGLQFLFEYFSETQRNKGNFPGRFSGRQFSNSRSEMNVSTLELGDSALYLCASSLGQTNTEAFFGQGTRLTVV.

The rearrangement links TRBV23-1 to TRBJ2-2; 11 bases match TRBD1. TRBV23-1 belongs to the ORF category, with a function that is uncertain. Losses at the gene ends were 0 bases for V and 5 bases for J; bases not matched to a gene: 8. This CDR3 is 18 amino acids long. In DNA, the CDR3 is TGCGCCAGCAGTCAATCGATACTAGGGACAGGGGGGACCGGGGAGCTGTTTTTT. It is translated as CASSQSILGTGGTGELFF.

The chain combines TRBV2 with TRBJ1-4, with a tentative D call TRBD1 (5 bases). The CDR3 consists of 13 residues. Trimming stripped 7 bases from V and 11 bases from J, with 17 bases between. CDR1 and CDR2 from the germline V gene are SNHLY and FYNNEI. The CDR3: CASTSGWVSKLFF. Here the CDR3 DNA reads TGTGCCAGCACCTCAGGGTGGGTTTCGAAACTGTTTTTT.

The chain links TRBV5-6 to TRBJ1-2, with TRBD1 identical over 7 bases. V shed 5 bases and J 8 bases; nucleotides not matched to a gene: 9. This CDR3 has 13 residues. Germline V lookup: CDR1 SGHDT, CDR2 YYEEEE. DNA for the CDR3: TGTGCCAGCAGACTAAGACAGGGCTGGGGCTACACCTTC. This translates into CASRLRQGWGYTF.

The chain recombines TRBV28 with TRBJ2-7, with D hard to call. CDR1 is MDHEN, CDR2 SYDVKM, per germline. With 7 bases removed from V and 5 bases from J, the gap between germline ends came to 21 bases. The CDR3 covers 15 residues. CDR3 in amino acids: CASTTSGKGHNEQYV. In DNA form, the CDR3 reads TGTGCCAGCACCACTTCCGGCAAGGGTCATAACGAGCAGTACGTC.